This T cell receptor beta chain emerged from a study of molecular identifiers for immune sequencing clone quantification. In the sort, naive CD8 T cells were defined as CD8+CD4-CCR7+CD45RA+. Preparation methods for the bulk TCR libraries were those previously described, with listed TCR primers. MiXCR, applied by TCRdb to the PCR reads, yields one record per CDR3 protein. The sample has approximately 670,000 distinct CDR3 sequences, 15% to 20% seen once. This CDR3 is built from 15 residues. J lost 2 bases, V lost 3 bases, and 6 bases had no gene match. Germline assignment: CDR1 SGDLS and CDR2 YYNGEE. General study findings and limits: Investigators reportedly could detect spiked Jurkat TCR RNA from one cell among around 930,000 naive cells.

This clonotype was recorded at least ten times. Its matching antigen is unknown. The material sequenced was naive CD8+ T cells from blood, with Jurkat cell RNA spiked in. Stated subset: FACS-sorted CD8+CD4-CCR7+CD45RA+ naive T cells. The gene calls are TRBV9 and TRBJ2-5; 8 bases are a match to TRBD2. This sequence originates from a human donor in good health. Some libraries in this study had Jurkat cell RNA spiked in. CDR3: CASSGTGTRQETQYF. CDR3 nucleotide sequence: TGTGCCAGCAGCGGAACCGGGACTAGGCAAGAGACCCAGTACTTC.